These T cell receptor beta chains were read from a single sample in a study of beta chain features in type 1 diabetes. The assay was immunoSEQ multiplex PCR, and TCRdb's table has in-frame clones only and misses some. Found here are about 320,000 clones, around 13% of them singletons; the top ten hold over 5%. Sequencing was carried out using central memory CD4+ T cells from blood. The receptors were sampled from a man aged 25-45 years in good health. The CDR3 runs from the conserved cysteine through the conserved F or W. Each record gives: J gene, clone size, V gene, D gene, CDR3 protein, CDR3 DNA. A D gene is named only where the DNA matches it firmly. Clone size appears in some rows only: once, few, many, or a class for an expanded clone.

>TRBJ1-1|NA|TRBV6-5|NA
CASRPPGGNTEAFF
TGTGCCAGCAGACCACCCGGGGGAAACACTGAAGCTTTCTTT
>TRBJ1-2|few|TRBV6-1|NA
CAISESSVRLTGGYTF
TGTGCCATCAGTGAGTCAAGTGTCAGGCTAACGGGTGGCTACACCTTC
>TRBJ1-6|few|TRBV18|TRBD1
CASSPTGIPNSPLHF
TGTGCCAGCTCACCGACAGGGATACCCAATTCACCCCTCCACTTT
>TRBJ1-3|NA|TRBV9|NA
CASAGDIGNTIYF
TGTGCCAGCGCGGGGGACATTGGAAACACCATATATTTT
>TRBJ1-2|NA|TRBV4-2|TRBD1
CASSRDRGTDNYGYTF
TGTGCCAGCAGCCGGGACAGGGGGACAGATAACTATGGCTACACCTTC
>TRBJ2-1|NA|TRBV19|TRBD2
CASSLSRTTSGRGGEQFF
TGTGCCAGTAGTCTCTCCCGCACTACTAGCGGGAGGGGGGGTGAGCAGTTCTTC
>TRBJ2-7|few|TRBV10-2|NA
CASSVTGGGDYEQYF
TGCGCCAGCAGTGTCACAGGGGGAGGGGACTACGAGCAGTACTTC
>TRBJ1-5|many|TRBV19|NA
CASSAGGSSQPQHF
TGTGCCAGTTCAGCGGGGGGTTCTTCCCAGCCCCAGCATTTT
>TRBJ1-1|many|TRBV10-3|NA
CAISEGGGFTEAFF
TGTGCCATCAGTGAAGGAGGGGGGTTCACTGAAGCTTTCTTT
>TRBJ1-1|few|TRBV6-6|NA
CASSPSYGNTEAFF
TGTGCCAGCAGCCCCAGTTACGGGAACACTGAAGCTTTCTTT
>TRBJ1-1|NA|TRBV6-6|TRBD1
CAVGTGRTEAFF
TGTGCCGTTGGGACAGGGAGGACTGAAGCTTTCTTT
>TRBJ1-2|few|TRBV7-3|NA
CASSRRVSDNYGYTF
TGTGCCAGCAGCCGCAGGGTTTCGGATAACTATGGCTACACCTTC
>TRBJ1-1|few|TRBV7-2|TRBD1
CASSLVGTGQTEAFF
TGTGCCAGCAGCTTAGTCGGGACAGGGCAAACTGAAGCTTTCTTT
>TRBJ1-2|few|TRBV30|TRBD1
CAWSQGGARAHYTF
TGTGCCTGGAGTCAGGGGGGGGCGCGGGCCCACTACACCTTC
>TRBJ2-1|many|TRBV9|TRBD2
CASSVALAGRGEQFF
TGTGCCAGCAGCGTAGCCCTAGCGGGACGTGGTGAGCAGTTCTTC
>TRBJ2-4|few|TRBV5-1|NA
CASSSSLGIAKNIQYF
TGCGCCAGCAGCTCCTCCTTAGGGATAGCCAAAAACATTCAGTACTTC
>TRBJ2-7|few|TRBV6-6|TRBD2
CASSAGLAGGNEQYF
TGTGCCAGCAGCGCGGGACTAGCGGGGGGAAACGAGCAGTACTTC
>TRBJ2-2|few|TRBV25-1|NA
CASSEIPGELFF
TGTGCCAGCAGTGAAATACCCGGGGAGCTGTTTTTT
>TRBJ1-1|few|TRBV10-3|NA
CAISRTENTEAFF
TGTGCCATCAGCAGGACAGAGAACACTGAAGCTTTCTTT
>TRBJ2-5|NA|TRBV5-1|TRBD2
CASSLAQLAGGQETQYF
TGCGCCAGCAGCTTGGCCCAGCTAGCGGGGGGACAAGAGACCCAGTACTTC
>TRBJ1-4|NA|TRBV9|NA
CASSVGGGKEKLFF
TGTGCCAGCAGCGTAGGTGGGGGGAAGGAAAAACTGTTTTTT
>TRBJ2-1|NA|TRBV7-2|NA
CASSLDRNEQFF
TGTGCCAGCAGCTTAGATCGCAATGAGCAGTTCTTC
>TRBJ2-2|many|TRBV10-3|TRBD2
CAISESGGGSHTGELFF
TGTGCCATCAGTGAGTCAGGCGGCGGGAGCCACACCGGGGAGCTGTTTTTT
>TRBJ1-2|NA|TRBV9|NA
CASSVDTDYTF
TGTGCCAGCAGCGTTGACACCGACTACACCTTC
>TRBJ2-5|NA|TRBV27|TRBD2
CASAAGVRVGTQYF
TGTGCCAGCGCTGCGGGAGTGAGGGTTGGGACCCAGTACTTC
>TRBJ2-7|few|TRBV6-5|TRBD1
CASSSGTGSEQYF
TGTGCCAGCAGCTCCGGGACAGGGAGCGAGCAGTACTTC
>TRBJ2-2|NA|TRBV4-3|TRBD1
CASSPTGVLTGELFF
TGCGCCAGCAGCCCGACAGGGGTTTTAACCGGGGAGCTGTTTTTT
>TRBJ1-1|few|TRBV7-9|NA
CASSLGRARGNTEAFF
TGTGCCAGCAGCTTAGGTAGAGCGAGGGGGAACACTGAAGCTTTCTTT
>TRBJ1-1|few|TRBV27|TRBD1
CASSARDRGNTEAFF
TGTGCCAGCAGTGCCCGGGACAGGGGGAACACTGAAGCTTTCTTT
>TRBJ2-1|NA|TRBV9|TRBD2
CASSVGLAVGEQFF
TGTGCCAGCAGCGTAGGCCTAGCGGTTGGTGAGCAGTTCTTC
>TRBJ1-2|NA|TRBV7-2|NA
CASSLRSYGYTF
TGTGCCAGCAGCTTAAGATCCTATGGCTACACCTTC
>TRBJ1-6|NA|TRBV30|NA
CAWSRPGRTNSPLHF
TGTGCCTGGAGCCGACCGGGACGGACTAATTCACCCCTCCACTTT
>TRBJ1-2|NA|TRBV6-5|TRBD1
CASKDRTGGYTF
TGTGCCAGCAAGGACAGGACGGGTGGCTACACCTTC
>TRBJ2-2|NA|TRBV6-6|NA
CASKTRTANTGELFF
TGTGCCAGCAAGACTCGGACAGCGAACACCGGGGAGCTGTTTTTT
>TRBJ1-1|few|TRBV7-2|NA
CASTFKLSTEAFF
TGTGCCAGCACCTTTAAACTGAGCACTGAAGCTTTCTTT
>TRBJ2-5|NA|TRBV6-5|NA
CASGRGLPETQYF
TGTGCCAGCGGCCGCGGACTACCAGAGACCCAGTACTTC
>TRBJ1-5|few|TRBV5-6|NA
CASSLGEGTQPQHF
TGTGCCAGCAGCTTGGGTGAGGGGACTCAGCCCCAGCATTTT
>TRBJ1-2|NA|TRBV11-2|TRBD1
CASSMDRFTNYGYTF
TGTGCCAGCAGCATGGACAGGTTTACTAACTATGGCTACACCTTC
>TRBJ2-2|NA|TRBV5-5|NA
CASSLPASVGELFF
TGTGCCAGCAGCTTACCTGCCTCAGTCGGGGAGCTGTTTTTT
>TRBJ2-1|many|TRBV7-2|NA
CASSPTRSSYNEQFF
TGTGCCAGCAGCCCTACCCGGAGCTCCTACAATGAGCAGTTCTTC
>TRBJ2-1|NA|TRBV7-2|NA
CASSLHTDEQFF
TGTGCCAGCAGCTTACACACAGATGAGCAGTTCTTC
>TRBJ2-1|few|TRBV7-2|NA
CASSPAYEQFF
TGTGCCAGCAGCCCAGCGTATGAGCAGTTCTTC
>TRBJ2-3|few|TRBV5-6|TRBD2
CASSLEGLAGADTQYF
TGTGCCAGCAGCTTGGAGGGACTAGCGGGAGCAGATACGCAGTATTTT
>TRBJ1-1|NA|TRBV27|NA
CASSGIRVGLTEAFF
TGTGCCAGCAGTGGAATCAGGGTAGGTTTGACTGAAGCTTTCTTT
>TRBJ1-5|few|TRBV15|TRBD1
CATSIRQGASNQPQHF
TGTGCCACCAGCATTAGACAGGGGGCAAGCAATCAGCCCCAGCATTTT
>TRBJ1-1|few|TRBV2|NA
CASCRTQANTEAFF
TGTGCCAGCTGCCGAACCCAGGCGAACACTGAAGCTTTCTTT